The entry that follows covers one T cell receptor beta chain sequence. The antigen remains unidentified. The data stem from a study of early T cells in non-severe SARS-CoV-2 infection. Study summary: Bulk RNA taken from unsorted whole blood was sequenced, leaving chains unpaired. Notes on the study in general: VDJdb matching skewed toward anti-spike CD8 responses, missing private and CD4 specificities.

Each cDNA molecule carried a unique molecular identifier. TCRdb used MiXCR to reprocess the 5' RACE reads, holding one entry per CDR3 protein. The table has some 61,000 distinct CDR3 sequences, about 9.4% seen once. The V end lost 1 base, the J end lost 0 bases, and 7 bases lay between the germline ends. CDR1 and CDR2 (germline): SGHDT, YYEEEE. The CDR3 is made up of 14 amino acids. The receptor was isolated from an adult who was a healthcare worker with PCR-confirmed SARS-CoV-2 infection or an uninfected control (not recorded which). The rearrangement uses TRBV5-6 and TRBJ1-1; D unclear. The sample was whole blood. DNA of the CDR3: TGTGCCAGCAGCTTGATAATTATGAACACTGAAGCTTTCTTT. It encodes CASSLIIMNTEAFF.